This TCR beta chain comes out of a study of cytomegalovirus exposure and HLA in healthy donors. Findings and limits, study-wide: The study dropped some indistinguishable V segments, TRBV6-2 and TRBV6-3 among them. The later analysis indicated that the majority of CMV-associated TCR beta chains appeared HLA-restricted. According to an earlier analysis, most TCR beta V segments yielded productive rearrangements about 87% or about 30% of the time. Common viral pathogens seemed, in a later analysis, to connect with several of the most significant clusters.

PCR employed 60 Vbeta and 13 Jbeta primers. Only in-frame clones appear in the TCRdb table, and some are missing; sequencing was by immunoSEQ multiplex PCR. Found here are approximately 110,000 clones, over 60% of them singletons; the top ten hold approximately 13%. V trimming: 5 bases; J trimming: 9 bases; junction bases outside the gene matches: 10. In germline, CDR1 is LNHDA, CDR2 SQIVND (reference sequence). This CDR3 is 14 amino acids long. A few counts support this clone. Its specificity is not known. The TCR originated in a woman aged 55-70 years in good health and CMV-seropositive. This chain uses TRBV19 with TRBJ2-1; 7 bases fit TRBD2. The sample consisted of PBMCs. CDR3 DNA sequence: TGTGCCAGTAGTTGGGCGGGAGAAACCCCTGAGCAGTTCTTC. This translates into CASSWAGETPEQFF.